This TCR beta chain was sequenced in a study of cytomegalovirus exposure and HLA in healthy donors. The study, taken as a whole, reports: Cytomegalovirus association was assigned to 170 or so TCR beta chains. The majority of TCR sequences were rare, yet some public TCRs appeared in many donors. Segments of the TCR beta V type were, in most cases, productive about 90% or about 30% of the time in an earlier analysis. In vitro experiments confirmed that three CMV-associated chains were specific for CMV antigens.

V was pared by 2 bases and J by 4 bases, with 11 bases between. The CDR3 is made up of 14 amino acids. The germline V gene encodes CDR1 SEHNR and CDR2 FQNEAQ (reference sequence). Turning to this clone: Its antigen is unidentified.

Primers: 60 Vbeta forward and 13 Jbeta reverse. Sequencing was performed with immunoSEQ multiplex PCR; in TCRdb, only in-frame clones are kept and a portion is missing. Found here are 150,000 to 200,000 clones, approximately 82% of them singletons; the top ten hold about 1.9%. Sequencing was performed on PBMCs. This TCR was recovered from a woman aged 18-29 years in good health and CMV-seropositive. The genes are TRBV7-9 and TRBJ1-2; D possibly corresponds to TRBD1 (5 bases). Here the CDR3 reads CASSLMGGSYGYTF. For the CDR3, the DNA is TGTGCCAGCAGCTTAATGGGGGGGAGCTATGGCTACACCTTC.